This T cell receptor (beta chain) was captured by sequencing in a study of blood T cell repertoires in COVID-19. Overall study context: Sites in the United States, Italy and Spain provided acute and convalescent COVID-19 samples. The analysed material was cDNA or gDNA that came from T cells, B-cell-depleted T cells, or PBMCs.

Germline CDR1 SQVTM, CDR2 ANQGSEA. The CDR3 has 11 residues. V was shortened by 7 bases and J by 5 bases, with 11 bases between the two germline ends. Per the study methods: From reference gene primer amplification, estimates of nucleated cell counts were derived. Profiled with immunoSEQ multiplex PCR; TCRdb holds only in-frame clones, not every one. Clone size and the V and J calls come from that table; the DNA yielded D and trimming. The sample lists about 23,000 clones; around 90% were seen once. This receptor was identified in a woman aged 80 or older with active COVID-19. The sequencing sample was made of peripheral blood. V usage is TRBV29-1 and J usage is TRBJ2-5; D gene uncertain. The CDR3 DNA sequence: TGCAGCGCCGAACGGGTCGAGACCCAGTACTTC. Its translation is CSAERVETQYF.